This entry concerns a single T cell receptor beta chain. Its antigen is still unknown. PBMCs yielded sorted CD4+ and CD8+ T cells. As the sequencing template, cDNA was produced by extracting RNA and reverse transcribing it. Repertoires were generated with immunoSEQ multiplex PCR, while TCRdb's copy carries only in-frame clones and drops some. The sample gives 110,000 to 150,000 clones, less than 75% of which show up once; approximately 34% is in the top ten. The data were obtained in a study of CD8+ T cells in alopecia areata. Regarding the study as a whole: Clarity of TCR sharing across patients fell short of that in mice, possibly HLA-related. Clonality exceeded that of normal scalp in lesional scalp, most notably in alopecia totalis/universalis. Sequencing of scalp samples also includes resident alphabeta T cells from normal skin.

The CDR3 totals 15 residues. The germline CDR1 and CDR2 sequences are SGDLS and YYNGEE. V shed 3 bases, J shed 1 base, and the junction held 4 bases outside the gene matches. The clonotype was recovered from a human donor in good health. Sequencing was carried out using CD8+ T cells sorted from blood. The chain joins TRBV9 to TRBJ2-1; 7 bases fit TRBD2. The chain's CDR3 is CASSAGLVSYNEQFF. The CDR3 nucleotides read TGTGCCAGCAGCGCCGGACTAGTATCCTACAATGAGCAGTTCTTC. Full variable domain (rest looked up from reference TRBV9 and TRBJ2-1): DSGVTQTPKHLITATGQRVTLRCSPRSGDLSVYWYQQSLDQGLQFLIQYYNGEERAKGNILERFSAQQFPDLHSELNLSSLELGDSALYFCASSAGLVSYNEQFFGPGTRLTVL.